Listed below are T cell receptor beta chains from one sample, sequenced in a study of CD8 T cells in Susac syndrome. TCRdb ran MiXCR on the immunoSEQ multiplex PCR reads and lists one entry per CDR3 protein. The sample yields some 65,000 distinct CDR3 sequences, approximately 96% seen once. Source material: CD8+ T cells from PBMCs. The source of these receptors is a human donor with multiple sclerosis. Each CDR3 is given with its conserved first and last residue. The D gene is left open where the match is weak. A row's size may be missing; if present it is once, few, many or a size class.

TRBJ2-6 once TRBV18 TRBD1 CASSASRGLFAGANVLTF TGTGCCAGCTCCGCCTCTAGGGGGCTATTTGCTGGGGCCAACGTCCTGACTTTC
TRBJ2-7 . TRBV20-1 TRBD1 CSASEADRPYYEQYF TGCAGTGCTAGTGAGGCGGACAGGCCGTACTACGAGCAGTACTTC
TRBJ2-3 once TRBV7-2 TRBD1 CASSSRDSLTDTQYF TGTGCCAGCAGCTCCCGGGACAGCCTCACAGATACGCAGTATTTT
TRBJ2-1 . TRBV20-1 . CSARESGEVWYNEQFF TGCAGTGCTAGAGAGTCGGGAGAGGTGTGGTACAATGAGCAGTTCTTC
TRBJ2-3 . TRBV19 TRBD2 CASRLAGDTDTQYF TGTGCCAGTAGACTAGCGGGGGACACAGATACGCAGTATTTT
TRBJ2-7 . TRBV7-2 . CASSPGSAPGEQYF TGTGCCAGCAGCCCGGGGAGCGCCCCTGGTGAGCAGTACTTC
TRBJ1-5 . TRBV5-1 TRBD1 CASSPLTGGNQPQHF TGCGCCAGCAGCCCCTTGACAGGGGGAAATCAGCCCCAGCATTTT
TRBJ2-3 . TRBV27 TRBD2 CASTKWTSGTDTQYF TGTGCCAGCACCAAGTGGACTAGCGGTACAGATACGCAGTATTTT
TRBJ2-7 . TRBV27 TRBD2 CASSPTSTREDRGEQYF TGTGCCAGCAGTCCCACCTCGACGCGGGAGGATCGTGGCGAGCAGTACTTC
TRBJ1-5 . TRBV24-1 . CATQDIDSNQPQHF TGTGCCACTCAGGACATCGATAGCAATCAGCCCCAGCATTTT
TRBJ2-3 . TRBV15 TRBD2 CATSNGVGRDQDTQYF TGTGCCACCAGCAATGGGGTCGGGAGGGACCAGGATACGCAGTATTTT
TRBJ2-7 . TRBV3-1 . CASSLKRDYEQYF TGTGCCAGCAGCCTGAAGAGGGATTACGAGCAGTACTTC
TRBJ2-3 . TRBV12-3/TRBV12-4 TRBD1 CASSTGQGAQDTQYF TGTGCCAGCAGTACGGGACAGGGGGCACAAGATACGCAGTATTTT
TRBJ2-7 . TRBV27 TRBD2 CASSPRGEGEQYF TGTGCCAGCAGTCCCCGGGGGGAGGGCGAGCAGTACTTC
TRBJ2-2 . TRBV19 TRBD1 CASGTGVNTGELFF TGTGCCAGTGGGACAGGGGTGAACACCGGGGAGCTGTTTTTT
TRBJ2-3 . TRBV27 TRBD2 CASSLSAGGMADTQYF TGTGCCAGCAGTTTATCAGCGGGAGGAATGGCAGATACGCAGTATTTT
TRBJ1-5 . TRBV28 . CASSFPGNQPQHF TGTGCCAGCAGCTTCCCTGGGAATCAGCCCCAGCATTTT
TRBJ1-2 . TRBV15 . CATRGDTKTDYGYTF TGTGCCACCAGGGGGGACACCAAGACTGACTATGGCTACACCTTC
TRBJ2-2 . TRBV29-1 . CSVEWENGELFF TGCAGCGTTGAATGGGAGAACGGGGAGCTGTTTTTT
TRBJ2-7 . TRBV7-8 . CASSPSRGYEQYF TGTGCCAGCAGCCCGAGCCGAGGCTACGAGCAGTACTTC
TRBJ2-7 . TRBV24-1 TRBD2 CATSQSGGWHEQYF TGTGCCACCAGTCAAAGCGGGGGGTGGCACGAGCAGTACTTC
TRBJ2-7 . TRBV5-4 TRBD2 CAILLAGGREQYF TGTGCCATACTACTAGCGGGAGGGCGTGAGCAGTACTTC
TRBJ1-1 . TRBV7-9 . CASSLVFETNTEAFF TGTGCCAGCAGCTTAGTTTTCGAGACTAACACTGAAGCTTTCTTT
TRBJ2-1 . TRBV10-3 . CAISDPSSGSYNEQFF TGTGCCATCAGTGACCCCAGCAGCGGCTCCTACAATGAGCAGTTCTTC
TRBJ2-5 . TRBV4-1 . CASSQAAVQETQYF TGCGCCAGCAGCCAAGCCGCAGTCCAAGAGACCCAGTACTTC
TRBJ2-3 once TRBV3-1 . CASSPALVTDTQYF TGTGCCAGCAGCCCGGCTCTTGTGACAGATACGCAGTATTTT